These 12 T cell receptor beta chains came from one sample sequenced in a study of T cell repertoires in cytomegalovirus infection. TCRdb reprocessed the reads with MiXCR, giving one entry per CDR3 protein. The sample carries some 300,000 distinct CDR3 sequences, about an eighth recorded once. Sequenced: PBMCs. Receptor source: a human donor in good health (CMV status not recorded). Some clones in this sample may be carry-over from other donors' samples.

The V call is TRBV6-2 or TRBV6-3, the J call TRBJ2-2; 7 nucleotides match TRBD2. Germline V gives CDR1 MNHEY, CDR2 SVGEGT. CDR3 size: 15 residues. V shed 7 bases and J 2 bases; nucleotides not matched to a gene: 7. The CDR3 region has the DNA TGTGCCAGCAACCACCGGGAGGCCAACACCGGGGAGCTGTTTTTT. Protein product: CASNHREANTGELFF.

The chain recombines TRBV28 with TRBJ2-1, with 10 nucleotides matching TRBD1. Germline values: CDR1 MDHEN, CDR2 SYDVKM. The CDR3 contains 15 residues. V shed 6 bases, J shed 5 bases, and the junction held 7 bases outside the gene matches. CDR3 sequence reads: CASRETGQGNNEQFF. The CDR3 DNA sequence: TGTGCCAGCAGAGAGACGGGACAGGGGAACAATGAGCAGTTCTTC.

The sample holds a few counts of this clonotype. CDR3 sequence (DNA): TGCAGTGCTGCGGACAGGGGAACTGAAGCTTTCTTT. Its protein is CSAADRGTEAFF. The J gene is TRBJ1-1, the V gene TRBV20-1, with 9 bases that match TRBD1. CDR3 length: 12 amino acids. Losses at the gene ends were 5 bases for V and 5 bases for J; bases not matched to a gene: 3. Per germline, CDR1 DFQATT and CDR2 SNEGSKA (reference sequence).

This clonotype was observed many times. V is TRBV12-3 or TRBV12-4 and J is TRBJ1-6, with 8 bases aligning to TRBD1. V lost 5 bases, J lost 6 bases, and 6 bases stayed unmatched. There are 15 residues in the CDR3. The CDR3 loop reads CASSRTGGSNSPLHF. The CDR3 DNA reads TGTGCCAGCAGTAGAACAGGGGGTTCTAATTCACCCCTCCACTTT.

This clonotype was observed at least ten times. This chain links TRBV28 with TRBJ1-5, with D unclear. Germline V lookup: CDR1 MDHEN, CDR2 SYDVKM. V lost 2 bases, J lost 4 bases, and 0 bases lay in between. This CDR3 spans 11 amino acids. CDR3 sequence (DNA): TGTGCCAGCAGTTTAAATCAGCCCCAGCATTTT. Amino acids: CASSLNQPQHF.

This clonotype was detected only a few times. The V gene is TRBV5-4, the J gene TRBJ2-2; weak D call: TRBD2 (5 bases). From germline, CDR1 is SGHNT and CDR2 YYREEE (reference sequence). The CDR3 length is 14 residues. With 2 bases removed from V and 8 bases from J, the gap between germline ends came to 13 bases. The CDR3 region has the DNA TGTGCCAGCAGCTTCCTAGCATCCAGGGGGGAGCTGTTTTTT. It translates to CASSFLASRGELFF.

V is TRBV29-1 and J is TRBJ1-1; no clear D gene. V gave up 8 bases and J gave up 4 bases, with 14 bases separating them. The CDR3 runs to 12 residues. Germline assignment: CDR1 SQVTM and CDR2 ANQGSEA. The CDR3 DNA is TGCAGCTTCCGCTGGGAGCCCACTGAAGCTTTCTTT. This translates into CSFRWEPTEAFF.

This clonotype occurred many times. CDR3 bases: TGTGCCAGCAGTTGGGGCAGGGGCCAAGAGACCCAGTACTTC. Translating it yields CASSWGRGQETQYF. The chain uses TRBV6-5 and TRBJ2-5; a possible D gene is TRBD1 (6 bases). Germline V gene sequence: CDR1 MNHEY, CDR2 SVGAGI. Trimming stripped 4 bases from V and 1 base from J, with 10 bases between. This CDR3 is built from 14 residues.

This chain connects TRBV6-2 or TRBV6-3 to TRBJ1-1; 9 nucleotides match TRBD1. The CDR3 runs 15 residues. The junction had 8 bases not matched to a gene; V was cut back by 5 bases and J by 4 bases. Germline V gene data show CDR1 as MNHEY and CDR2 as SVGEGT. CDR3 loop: CASSRTGTGSTEAFF. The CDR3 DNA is TGTGCCAGCAGTAGGACCGGGACAGGGAGCACTGAAGCTTTCTTT.

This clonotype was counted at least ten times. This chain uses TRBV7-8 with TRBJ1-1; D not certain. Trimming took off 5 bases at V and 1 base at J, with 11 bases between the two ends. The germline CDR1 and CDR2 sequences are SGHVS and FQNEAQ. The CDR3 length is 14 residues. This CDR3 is CASSPGRKNTEAFF. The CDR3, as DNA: TGTGCCAGCAGCCCCGGACGGAAGAACACTGAAGCTTTCTTT.

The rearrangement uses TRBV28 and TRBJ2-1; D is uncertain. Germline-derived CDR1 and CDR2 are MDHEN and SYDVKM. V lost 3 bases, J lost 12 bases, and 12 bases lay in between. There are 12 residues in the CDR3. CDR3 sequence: CASSFRATPQFF. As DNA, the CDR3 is TGTGCCAGCAGTTTTAGGGCCACGCCGCAGTTCTTC.

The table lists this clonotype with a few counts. The CDR3 sequence: CASSLAALAGEETQYF. The CDR3 DNA reads as TGTGCCAGCAGCTTGGCCGCACTAGCGGGTGAAGAGACCCAGTACTTC. This sequence joins TRBV5-4 and TRBJ2-5; 9 bases align to TRBD2. The CDR3 consists of 16 residues. CDR1 is SGHNT, CDR2 YYREEE, per germline (reference sequence). The junction had 6 bases not matched to a gene; V was cut back by 0 bases and J by 3 bases.